This T cell receptor beta chain emerged from a study of Ad26.COV2.S vaccination and SARS-CoV-2 variants (dated by TCRdb to 2020 to 2023). About the investigation overall: Vaccine-arm donors were drawn from COV1001, a multicentre, randomized, double-blind, placebo-controlled phase I-IIa trial of Ad26.COV2.S in healthy adults. Throughout the experiments and outcome assessment, investigators stayed blinded to trial group allocation. Sequencing of the TCRbeta repertoire served to evaluate the specificity and breadth of SARS-CoV-2-reactive T cell receptors following Ad26.COV2.S vaccination. Ad26.COV2.S was administered intramuscularly at 5 x 10^10 or 1 x 10^11 viral particles, either as a single shot or as two shots given 56 days apart. Trial participants were randomized into five groups of five: low-dose or high-dose Ad26.COV2.S given once or twice, or placebo on both occasions. The TCR-sequenced set comprised approximately 32 samples: around 20 Ad26.COV2.S vaccine recipients, 5 placebo recipients and 8 SARS-CoV-2 convalescent individuals.

According to the germline V gene, CDR1 reads SGHDN and CDR2 reads FVKESK. A distance of 8 bases separates the germline ends of V and J, which lose 0 bases and 8 bases respectively. From the cysteine through the phenylalanine, the CDR3 covers 14 amino acids. Here the CDR3 DNA is all that survives: 42 bases in frame from base 1. The immunoSEQ Assay was the method used to sequence TCRbeta CDR3 regions. After extraction, genomic DNA underwent amplification by bias-controlled multiplex PCR, followed by high-throughput sequencing. In the paper's pipeline: To quantify the absolute abundance of every unique TCRbeta CDR3 region, sequences were collapsed and filtered. T cell fraction was estimated by normalization of TCRbeta template counts to usable DNA, with usable DNA being measured through amplification of reference genes present in all nucleated cells. Repertoire TCRs were annotated as SARS-CoV-2-specific by exact matching of V gene, CDR3 amino acid sequence and J gene to a known reactive TCR set. The reference SARS-CoV-2 TCR set came from MIRA and was filtered for enrichment in COVID-19-positive ImmuneCODE repertoires, removing public or cross-reactive TCRs. Using the MIRA antigens, annotated TCRs were further analysed by specific ORF or by position within an ORF. Breadth was defined as annotated unique rearrangements over total unique productive rearrangements; depth was the summed frequency of those rearrangements. Two-sided Wilcoxon rank-sum tests were used to compare TCR breadth between groups. TCRdb stores this immuneACCESS table with in-frame sequences only. Part of the clones is absent; in the studies checked, under half of the shortfall reflects unresolved V genes, and no reason is known for the rest. The V and J calls and the clone size are those of that table, but D and trimming were determined from the DNA. This sample comprises about 320,000 clones, 85% of them detected only once. The ten largest make up approximately 2.1% of the sample.

Paper-wide results and their limitations: The study lacked the statistical power to compare responses across vaccine doses or regimens. Higher spike-specific TCR breadth was observed in Ad26.COV2.S recipients than in placebo recipients (P = 0.0014). After vaccination, substantial breadth of spike-specific CD8+ and CD4+ T cell responses was reported. Comparable non-spike TCR breadth was observed between vaccine and placebo recipients, consistent with only spike being contained in the vaccine. It was noted by the authors that total T cell responses may have been underestimated by the TCR breadth and depth analyses.

The treatment or condition tag for this specimen amounts to: 15 to 20 received Ad26.COV2.S at low or high dose, single or two shots; about 5 received placebo; per-sample allocation not given. Repertoires of vaccine and placebo recipients were sequenced from samples collected on day 63 after the first injection. In Cohort 1b, 25 or so adults aged 18-55 years were enrolled at a single site in Boston, USA, between 29 July and 7 August 2020. Ad26.COV2.S was a replication-incompetent adenovirus type 26 vector expressing a prefusion-stabilized SARS-CoV-2 spike protein from the original Wuhan strain. Regarding this clone: This receptor's antigen is unknown. Qualities for individual bases were not recorded, and no much larger clone is one base off.

The receptor's source is a person between 18 and 65 years old who received the Ad26.COV2.S COVID-19 vaccine or a placebo. The chain joins TRBV14 to TRBJ1-6; the D gene remains uncertain. Here the sequenced sample was peripheral blood, taken in a trial of Ad26.COV2.S vaccine versus placebo. The CDR3: CASSQDFRDSPLHF. The DNA reads as follows: TGTGCCAGCAGCCAAGATTTTCGTGATTCACCCCTCCACTTT.